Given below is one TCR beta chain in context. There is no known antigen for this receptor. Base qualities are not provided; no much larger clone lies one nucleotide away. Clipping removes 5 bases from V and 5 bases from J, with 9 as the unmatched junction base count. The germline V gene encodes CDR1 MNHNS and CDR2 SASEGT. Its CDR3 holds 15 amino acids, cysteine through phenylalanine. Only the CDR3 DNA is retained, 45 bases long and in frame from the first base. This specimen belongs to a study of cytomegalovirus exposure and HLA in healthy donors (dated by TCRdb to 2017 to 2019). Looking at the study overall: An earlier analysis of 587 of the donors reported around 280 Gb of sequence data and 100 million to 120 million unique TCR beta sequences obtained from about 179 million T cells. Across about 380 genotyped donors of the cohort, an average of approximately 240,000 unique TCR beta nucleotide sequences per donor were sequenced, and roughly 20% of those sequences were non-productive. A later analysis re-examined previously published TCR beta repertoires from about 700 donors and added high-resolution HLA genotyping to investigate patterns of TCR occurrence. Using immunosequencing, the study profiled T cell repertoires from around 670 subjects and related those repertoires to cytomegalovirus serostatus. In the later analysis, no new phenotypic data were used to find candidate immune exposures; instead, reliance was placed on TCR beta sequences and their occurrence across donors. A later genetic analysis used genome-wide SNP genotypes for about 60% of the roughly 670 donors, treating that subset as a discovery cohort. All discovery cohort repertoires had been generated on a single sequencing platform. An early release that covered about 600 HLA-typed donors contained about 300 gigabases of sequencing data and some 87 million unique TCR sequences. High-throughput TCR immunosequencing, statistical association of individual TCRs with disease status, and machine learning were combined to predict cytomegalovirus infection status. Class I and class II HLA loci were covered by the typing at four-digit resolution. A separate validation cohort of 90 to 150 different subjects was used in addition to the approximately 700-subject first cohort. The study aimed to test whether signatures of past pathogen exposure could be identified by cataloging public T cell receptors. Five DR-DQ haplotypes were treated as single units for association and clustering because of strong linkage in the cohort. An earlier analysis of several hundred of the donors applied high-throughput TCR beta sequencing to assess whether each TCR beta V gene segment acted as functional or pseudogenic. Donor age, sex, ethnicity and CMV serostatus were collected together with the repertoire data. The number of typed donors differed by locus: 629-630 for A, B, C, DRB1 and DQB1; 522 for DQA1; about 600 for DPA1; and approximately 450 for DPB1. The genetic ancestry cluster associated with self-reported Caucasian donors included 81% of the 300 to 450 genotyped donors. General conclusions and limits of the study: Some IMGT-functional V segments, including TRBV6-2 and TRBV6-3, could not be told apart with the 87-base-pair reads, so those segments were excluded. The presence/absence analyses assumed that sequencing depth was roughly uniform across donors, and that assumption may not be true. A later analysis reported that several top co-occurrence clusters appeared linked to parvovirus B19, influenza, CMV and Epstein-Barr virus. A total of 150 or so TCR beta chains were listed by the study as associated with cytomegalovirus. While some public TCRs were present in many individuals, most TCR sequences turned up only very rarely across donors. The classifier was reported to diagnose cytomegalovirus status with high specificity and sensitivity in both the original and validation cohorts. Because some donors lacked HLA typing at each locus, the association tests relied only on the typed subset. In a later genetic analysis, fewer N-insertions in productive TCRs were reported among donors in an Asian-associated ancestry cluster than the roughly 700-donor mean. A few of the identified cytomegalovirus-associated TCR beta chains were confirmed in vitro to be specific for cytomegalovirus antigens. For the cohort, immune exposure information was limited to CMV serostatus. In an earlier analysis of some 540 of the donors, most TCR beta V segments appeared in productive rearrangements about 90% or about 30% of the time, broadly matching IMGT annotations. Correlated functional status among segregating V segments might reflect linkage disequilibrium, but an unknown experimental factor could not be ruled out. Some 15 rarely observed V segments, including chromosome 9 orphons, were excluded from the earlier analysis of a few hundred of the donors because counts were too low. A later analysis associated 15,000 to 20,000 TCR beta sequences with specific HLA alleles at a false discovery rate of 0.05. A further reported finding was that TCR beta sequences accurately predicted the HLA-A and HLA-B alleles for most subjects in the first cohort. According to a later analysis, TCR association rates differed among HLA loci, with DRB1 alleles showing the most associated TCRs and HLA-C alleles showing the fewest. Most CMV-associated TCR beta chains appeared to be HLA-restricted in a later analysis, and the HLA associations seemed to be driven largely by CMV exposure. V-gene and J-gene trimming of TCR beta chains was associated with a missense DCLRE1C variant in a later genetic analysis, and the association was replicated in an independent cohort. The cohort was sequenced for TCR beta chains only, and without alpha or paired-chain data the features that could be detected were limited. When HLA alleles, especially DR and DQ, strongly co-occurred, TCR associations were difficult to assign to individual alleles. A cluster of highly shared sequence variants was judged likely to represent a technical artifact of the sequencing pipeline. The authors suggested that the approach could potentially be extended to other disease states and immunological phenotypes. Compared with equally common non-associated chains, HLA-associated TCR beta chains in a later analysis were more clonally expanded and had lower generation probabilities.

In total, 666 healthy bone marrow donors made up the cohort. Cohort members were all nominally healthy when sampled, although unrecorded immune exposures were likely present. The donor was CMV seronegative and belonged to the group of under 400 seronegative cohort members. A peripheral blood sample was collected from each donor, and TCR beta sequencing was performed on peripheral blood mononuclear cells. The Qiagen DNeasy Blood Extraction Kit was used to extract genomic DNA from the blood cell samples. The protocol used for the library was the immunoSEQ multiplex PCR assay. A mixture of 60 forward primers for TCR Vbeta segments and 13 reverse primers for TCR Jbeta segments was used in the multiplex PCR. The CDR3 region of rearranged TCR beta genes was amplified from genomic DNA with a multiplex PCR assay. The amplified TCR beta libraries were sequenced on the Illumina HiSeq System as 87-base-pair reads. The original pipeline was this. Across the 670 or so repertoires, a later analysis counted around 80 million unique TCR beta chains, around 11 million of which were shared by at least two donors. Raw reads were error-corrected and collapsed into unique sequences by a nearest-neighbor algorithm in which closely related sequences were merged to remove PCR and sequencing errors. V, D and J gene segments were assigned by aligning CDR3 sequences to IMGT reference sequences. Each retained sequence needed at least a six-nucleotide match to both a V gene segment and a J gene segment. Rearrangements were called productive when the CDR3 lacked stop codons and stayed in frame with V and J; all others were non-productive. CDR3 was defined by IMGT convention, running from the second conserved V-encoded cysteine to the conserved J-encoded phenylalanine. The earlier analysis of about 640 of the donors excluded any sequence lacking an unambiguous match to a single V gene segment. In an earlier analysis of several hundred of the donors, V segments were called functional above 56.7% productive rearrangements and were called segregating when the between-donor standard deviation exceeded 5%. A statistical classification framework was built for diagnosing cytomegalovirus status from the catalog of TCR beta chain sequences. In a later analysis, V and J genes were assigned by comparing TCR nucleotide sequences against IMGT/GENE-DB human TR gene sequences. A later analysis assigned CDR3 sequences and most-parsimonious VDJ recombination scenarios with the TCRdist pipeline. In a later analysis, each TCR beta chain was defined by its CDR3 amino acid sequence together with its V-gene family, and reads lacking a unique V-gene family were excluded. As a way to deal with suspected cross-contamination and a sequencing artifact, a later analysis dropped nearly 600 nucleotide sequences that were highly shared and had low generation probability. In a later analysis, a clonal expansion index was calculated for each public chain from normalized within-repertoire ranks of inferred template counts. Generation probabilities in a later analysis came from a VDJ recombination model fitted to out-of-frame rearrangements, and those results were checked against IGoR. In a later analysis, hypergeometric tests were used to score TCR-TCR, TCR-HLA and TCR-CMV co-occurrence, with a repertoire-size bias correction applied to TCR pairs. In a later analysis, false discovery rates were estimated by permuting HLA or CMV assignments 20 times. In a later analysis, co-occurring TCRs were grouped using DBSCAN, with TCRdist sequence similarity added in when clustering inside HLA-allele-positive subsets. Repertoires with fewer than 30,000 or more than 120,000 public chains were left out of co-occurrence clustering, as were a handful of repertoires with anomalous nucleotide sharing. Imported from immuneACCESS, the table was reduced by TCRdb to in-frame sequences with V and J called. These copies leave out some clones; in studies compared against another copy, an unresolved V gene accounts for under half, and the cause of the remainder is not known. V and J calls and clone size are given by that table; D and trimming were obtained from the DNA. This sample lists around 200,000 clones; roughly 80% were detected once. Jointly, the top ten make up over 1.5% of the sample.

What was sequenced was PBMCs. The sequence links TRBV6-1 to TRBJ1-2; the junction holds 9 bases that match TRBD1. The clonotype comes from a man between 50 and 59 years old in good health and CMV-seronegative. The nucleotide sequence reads TGTGCCAGCAGTACCCGGGACAGGGCGCTATATGGCTACACCTTC. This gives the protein CASSTRDRALYGYTF.